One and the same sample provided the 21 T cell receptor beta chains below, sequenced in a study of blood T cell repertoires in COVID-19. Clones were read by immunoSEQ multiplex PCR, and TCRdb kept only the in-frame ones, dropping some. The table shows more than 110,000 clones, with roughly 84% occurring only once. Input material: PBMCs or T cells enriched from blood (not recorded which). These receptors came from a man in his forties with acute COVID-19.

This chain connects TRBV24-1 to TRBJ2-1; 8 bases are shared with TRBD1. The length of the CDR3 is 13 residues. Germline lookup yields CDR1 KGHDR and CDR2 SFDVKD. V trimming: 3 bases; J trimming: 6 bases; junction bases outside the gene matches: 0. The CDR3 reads CATSDDRGNEQFF. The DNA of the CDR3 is TGTGCCACCAGTGATGACAGGGGCAATGAGCAGTTCTTC.

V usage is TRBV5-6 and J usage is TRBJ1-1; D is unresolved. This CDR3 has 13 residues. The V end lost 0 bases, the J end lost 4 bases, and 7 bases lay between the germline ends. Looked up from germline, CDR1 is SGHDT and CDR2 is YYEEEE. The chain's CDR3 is CASSLAAATEAFF. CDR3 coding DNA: TGTGCCAGCAGCTTGGCGGCGGCCACTGAAGCTTTCTTT.

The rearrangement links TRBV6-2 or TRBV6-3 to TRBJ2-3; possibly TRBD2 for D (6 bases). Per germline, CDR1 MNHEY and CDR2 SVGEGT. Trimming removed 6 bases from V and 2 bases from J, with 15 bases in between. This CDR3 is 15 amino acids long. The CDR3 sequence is CASSPIWDSTDTQYF. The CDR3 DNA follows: TGTGCCAGCAGCCCAATCTGGGACTCCACAGATACGCAGTATTTT.

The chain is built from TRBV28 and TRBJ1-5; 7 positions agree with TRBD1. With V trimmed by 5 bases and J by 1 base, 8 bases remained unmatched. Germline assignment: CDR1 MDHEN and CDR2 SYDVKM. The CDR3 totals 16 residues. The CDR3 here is CASSPRQGRSNQPQHF. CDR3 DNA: TGTGCCAGCAGTCCTCGACAGGGCAGGAGCAATCAGCCCCAGCATTTT.

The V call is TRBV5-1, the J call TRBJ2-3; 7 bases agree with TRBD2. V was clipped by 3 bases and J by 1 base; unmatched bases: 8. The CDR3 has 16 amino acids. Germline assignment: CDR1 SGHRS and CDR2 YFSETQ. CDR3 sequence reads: CASSSGGLIGTDTQYF. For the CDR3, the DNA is TGCGCCAGCAGCTCGGGGGGTCTGATTGGCACAGATACGCAGTATTTT.

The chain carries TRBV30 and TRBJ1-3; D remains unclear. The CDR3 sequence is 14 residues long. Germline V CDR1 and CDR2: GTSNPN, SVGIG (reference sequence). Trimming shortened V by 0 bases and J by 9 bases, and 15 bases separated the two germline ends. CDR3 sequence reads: CAWSVRGPTRTIYF. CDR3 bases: TGTGCCTGGAGTGTACGAGGTCCTACGCGCACCATATATTTT.

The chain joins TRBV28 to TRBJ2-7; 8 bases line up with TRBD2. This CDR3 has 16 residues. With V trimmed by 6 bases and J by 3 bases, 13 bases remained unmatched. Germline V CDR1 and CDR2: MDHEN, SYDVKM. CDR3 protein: CASSSILAEGGYEQYF. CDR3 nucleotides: TGTGCCAGCAGCTCTATACTAGCGGAAGGGGGCTACGAGCAGTACTTC.

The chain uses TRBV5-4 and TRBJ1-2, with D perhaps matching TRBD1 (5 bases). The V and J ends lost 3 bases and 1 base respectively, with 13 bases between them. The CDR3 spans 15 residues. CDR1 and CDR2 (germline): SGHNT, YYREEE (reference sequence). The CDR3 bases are TGTGCCAGCAGCTGGTCAGGGATCGGTAACTATGGCTACACCTTC. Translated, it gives CASSWSGIGNYGYTF. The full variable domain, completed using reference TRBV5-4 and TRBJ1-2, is ETGVTQSPTHLIKTRGQQVTLRCSSQSGHNTVSWYQQALGQGPQFIFQYYREEENGRGNFPPRFSGLQFPNYSSELNVNALELDDSALYLCASSWSGIGNYGYTFGSGTRLTVV.

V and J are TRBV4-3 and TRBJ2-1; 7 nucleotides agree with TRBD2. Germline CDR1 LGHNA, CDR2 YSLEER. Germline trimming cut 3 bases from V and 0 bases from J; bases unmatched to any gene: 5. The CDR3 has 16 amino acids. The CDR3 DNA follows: TGCGCCAGCAGCCAGCGCGGGGGTTCCTCCTACAATGAGCAGTTCTTC. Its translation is CASSQRGGSSYNEQFF.

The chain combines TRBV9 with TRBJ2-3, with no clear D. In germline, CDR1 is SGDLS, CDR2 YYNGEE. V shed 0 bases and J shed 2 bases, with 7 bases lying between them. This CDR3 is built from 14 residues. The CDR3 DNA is TGTGCCAGCAGCGTAGCGGTGAACACAGATACGCAGTATTTT. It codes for CASSVAVNTDTQYF.

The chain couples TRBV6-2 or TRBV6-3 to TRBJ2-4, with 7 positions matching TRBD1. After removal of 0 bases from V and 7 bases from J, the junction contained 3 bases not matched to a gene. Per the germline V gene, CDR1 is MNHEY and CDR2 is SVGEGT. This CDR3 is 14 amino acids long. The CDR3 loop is CASSYSAGGNIQYF. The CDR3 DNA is TGTGCCAGCAGTTACTCGGCAGGGGGTAACATTCAGTACTTC.

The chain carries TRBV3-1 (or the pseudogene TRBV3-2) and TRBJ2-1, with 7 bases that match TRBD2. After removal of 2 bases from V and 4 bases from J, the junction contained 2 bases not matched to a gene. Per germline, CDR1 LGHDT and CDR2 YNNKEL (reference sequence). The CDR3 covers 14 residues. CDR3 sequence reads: CASSQRGGYNEQFF. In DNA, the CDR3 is TGTGCCAGCAGCCAACGCGGGGGTTACAATGAGCAGTTCTTC.

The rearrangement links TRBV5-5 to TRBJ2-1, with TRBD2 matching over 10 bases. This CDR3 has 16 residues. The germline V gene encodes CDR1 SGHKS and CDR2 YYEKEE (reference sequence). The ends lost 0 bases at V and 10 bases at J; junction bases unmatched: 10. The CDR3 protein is CASSLEGASGGNEQFF. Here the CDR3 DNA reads TGTGCCAGCAGCTTGGAGGGTGCTAGCGGGGGCAACGAGCAGTTCTTC.

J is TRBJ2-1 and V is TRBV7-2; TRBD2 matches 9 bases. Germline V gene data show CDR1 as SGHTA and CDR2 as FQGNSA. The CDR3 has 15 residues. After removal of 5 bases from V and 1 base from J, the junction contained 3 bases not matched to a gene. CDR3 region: CASSQTSGSYNEQFF. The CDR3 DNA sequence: TGTGCCAGCAGCCAAACTAGCGGGTCCTACAATGAGCAGTTCTTC.

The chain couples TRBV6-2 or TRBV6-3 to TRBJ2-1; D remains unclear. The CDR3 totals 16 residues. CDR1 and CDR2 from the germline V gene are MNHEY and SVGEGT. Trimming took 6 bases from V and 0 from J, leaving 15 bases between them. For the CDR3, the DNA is TGTGCCAGCAGCTCCCCTGACTGGAGCTCCTACAATGAGCAGTTCTTC. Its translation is CASSSPDWSSYNEQFF.

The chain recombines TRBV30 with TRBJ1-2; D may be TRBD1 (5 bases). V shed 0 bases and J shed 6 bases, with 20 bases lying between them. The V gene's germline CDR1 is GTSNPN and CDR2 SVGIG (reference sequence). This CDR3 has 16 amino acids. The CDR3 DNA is TGTGCCTGGAGTGTACTGCAGGGAAGTGTGTACAATGGCTACACCTTC. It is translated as CAWSVLQGSVYNGYTF.

Here the CDR3 DNA reads TGTGCCAGCGGTAGTCGGAGCTCCTACAATGAGCAGTTCTTC. Amino acids: CASGSRSSYNEQFF. This chain links TRBV28 with TRBJ2-1, with unresolved D. The CDR3 has 14 amino acids. Germline-derived CDR1 and CDR2 are MDHEN and SYDVKM. Trimming took 8 bases from V and 0 from J, leaving 11 bases between them.

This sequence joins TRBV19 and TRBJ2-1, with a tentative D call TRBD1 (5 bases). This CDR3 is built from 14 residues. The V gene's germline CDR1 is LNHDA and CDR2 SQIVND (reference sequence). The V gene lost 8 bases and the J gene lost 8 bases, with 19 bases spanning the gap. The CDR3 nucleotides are TGTGCCAGTGCCTTGGCGACAGATAGGGATGAGCAGTTCTTC. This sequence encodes CASALATDRDEQFF.

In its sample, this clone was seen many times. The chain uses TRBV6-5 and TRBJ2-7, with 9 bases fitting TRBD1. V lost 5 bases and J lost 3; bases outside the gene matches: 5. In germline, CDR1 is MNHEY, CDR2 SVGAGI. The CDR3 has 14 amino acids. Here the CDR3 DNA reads TGTGCCAGCAGTCCGGACAGGGGAAGCTACGAGCAGTACTTC. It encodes CASSPDRGSYEQYF.

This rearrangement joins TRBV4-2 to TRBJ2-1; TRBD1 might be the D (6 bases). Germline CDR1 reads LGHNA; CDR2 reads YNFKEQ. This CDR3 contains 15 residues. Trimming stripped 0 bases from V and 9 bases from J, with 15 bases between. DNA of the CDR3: TGTGCCAGCAGCCAAGATCAGCTTGCAGGGGCTGAGCAGTTCTTC. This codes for CASSQDQLAGAEQFF.

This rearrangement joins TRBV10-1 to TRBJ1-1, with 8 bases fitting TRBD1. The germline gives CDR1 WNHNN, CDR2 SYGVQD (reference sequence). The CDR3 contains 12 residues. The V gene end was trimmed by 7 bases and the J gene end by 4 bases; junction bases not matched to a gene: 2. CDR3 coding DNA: TGCGCCAGCATAGGACAGGGCACTGAAGCTTTCTTT. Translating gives CASIGQGTEAFF.